The 32 T cell receptor beta chains presented below share a single source sample, sequenced in a study of blood T cell repertoires in COVID-19 (dated by TCRdb to 2018 to 2021). Library creation used the immunoSEQ multiplex PCR assay. TCRdb provides this immuneACCESS table in a form limited to in-frame rearrangements. Some clones are lacking; in checked studies, under half of them reflect an unresolved V gene, and why the rest are absent is not known. Recorded for this sample are approximately 28,000 clones; roughly 73% of them occurred a single time. The ten largest clones add up to 6.5% to 10% of the sample. Sequenced: peripheral blood. Receptor source: a woman aged 70-85 years with active or convalescent COVID-19.

The rearrangement joins TRBV14 to TRBJ1-3; D gene unclear. CDR3 length: 15 residues. Germline CDR1 reads SGHDN; CDR2 reads FVKESK. V was trimmed by 8 bases and J by 0 bases, leaving 14 bases between them. Here the CDR3 DNA reads TGTGCCAGCCCTCGACGGGAGAACTCTGGAAACACCATATATTTT. This translates into CASPRRENSGNTIYF.

V is TRBV28 and J is TRBJ1-2, with 8 bases identical to TRBD1. V shed 2 bases, J shed 8 bases, and the junction held 7 bases outside the gene matches. Germline V gene data show CDR1 as MDHEN and CDR2 as SYDVKM. The CDR3 runs to 14 residues. CDR3 bases: TGTGCCAGCAGTTTAGGAGGGACAGGAGGCGGCTACACCTTC. Its protein product is CASSLGGTGGGYTF.

The chain is built from TRBV7-3 and TRBJ1-2, with 7 bases lining up with TRBD1. The CDR3 is 15 amino acids. With 0 bases clipped from V and 7 bases from J, the junction kept 8 bases outside the gene matches. CDR1 is SGHTA and CDR2 is FQGTGA in the germline V gene. The chain's CDR3 is CASSLTSTGSGGYTF. For the CDR3, the DNA is TGTGCCAGCAGCTTAACCTCGACAGGGTCTGGTGGCTACACCTTC. Looking up the rest from reference TRBV7-3 and TRBJ1-2 gives the full variable domain: GAGVSQTPSNKVTEKGKYVELRCDPISGHTALYWYRQSLGQGPEFLIYFQGTGAADDSGLPNDRFFAVRPEGSVSTLKIQRTERGDSAVYLCASSLTSTGSGGYTFGSGTRLTVV.

The V call is TRBV3-1 (or the pseudogene TRBV3-2), the J call TRBJ1-6; D call uncertain. Germline loops: CDR1 LGHDT, CDR2 YNNKEL (reference sequence). V lost 2 bases to trimming and J lost 7 bases, with 9 bases between them. This CDR3 is 14 amino acids long. For the CDR3, the DNA is TGTGCCAGCAGCCAAAACGGGGAGAATTCACCCCTCCACTTT. This codes for CASSQNGENSPLHF.

V is TRBV12-3 or TRBV12-4 and J is TRBJ2-7; no reliable D call. V was shortened by 2 bases and J by 5 bases, with 7 bases between the two germline ends. This CDR3 is built from 12 residues. The CDR3 DNA reads as TGTGCCAGCAGTTTACTTAGAGACGAGCAGTACTTC. It specifies CASSLLRDEQYF.

This chain connects TRBV6-2 or TRBV6-3 to TRBJ1-2, with 8 bases that match TRBD1. The CDR3 length is 13 residues. In germline, CDR1 is MNHEY, CDR2 SVGEGT. V lost 6 bases to trimming and J lost 4 bases; unmatched junction nucleotides: 4. The CDR3 protein is CASSHGQGYGYTF. The CDR3 nucleotides read TGTGCCAGCAGCCACGGACAGGGCTATGGCTACACCTTC.

The rearrangement uses TRBV11-2 and TRBJ2-7; D unclear. Trimming removed 2 bases at V and 2 bases at J, with 10 bases between. CDR3 length equals 14 residues. Germline values: CDR1 SGHAT, CDR2 FQNNGV. CDR3 sequence (DNA): TGTGCCAGCAGCTTAACAGACGGAACCTACGAGCAGTACTTC. Its translation: CASSLTDGTYEQYF.

V and J are TRBV7-2 and TRBJ2-5; tentative D call: TRBD2 (5 bases). CDR1 is SGHTA, CDR2 FQGNSA, per germline. The CDR3 runs to 14 residues. V lost 5 bases and J lost 5, with 15 bases in between. CDR3 sequence reads: CASSPWSGGETQYF. DNA for the CDR3: TGTGCCAGCAGCCCCTGGTCTGGCGGGGAGACCCAGTACTTC.

The gene calls are TRBV27 and TRBJ1-1, with a weak D call TRBD1 (6 bases). V lost 3 bases and J 4 bases, leaving 18 bases between the germline ends. The CDR3 is made up of 16 amino acids. Looked up from germline, CDR1 is MNHEY and CDR2 is SMNVEV (reference sequence). The CDR3 DNA sequence: TGTGCCAGCAGTTTCTGGCTACCTCAGGGGACCACTGAAGCTTTCTTT. Its protein product is CASSFWLPQGTTEAFF.

The table lists this clone with a count of one. The chain employs TRBV5-5 and TRBJ2-5; 7 bases line up with TRBD1. The CDR3 consists of 15 residues. The V gene end was trimmed by 1 base and the J gene end by 2 bases; junction bases not matched to a gene: 5. Germline assignment: CDR1 SGHKS and CDR2 YYEKEE (reference sequence). CDR3 loop: CASSLFSGGQETQYF. The CDR3 DNA sequence: TGTGCCAGCAGCTTGTTCTCAGGGGGACAAGAGACCCAGTACTTC.

The chain is built from TRBV19 and TRBJ2-4, with D maybe TRBD1 (5 bases). Trimming removed 7 bases from V and 0 bases from J, with 25 bases in between. Germline assignment: CDR1 LNHDA and CDR2 SQIVND (reference sequence). CDR3 length equals 19 residues. The CDR3 nucleotides read TGTGCCAGTACCCTGGGGCCAGCCCAGAGTGCACTAGCCAAAAACATTCAGTACTTC. It translates to CASTLGPAQSALAKNIQYF. Full variable domain (remainder filled in from reference TRBV19 and TRBJ2-4): DGGITQSPKYLFRKEGQNVTLSCEQNLNHDAMYWYRQDPGQGLRLIYYSQIVNDFQKGDIAEGYSVSREKKESFPLTVTSAQKNPTAFYLCASTLGPAQSALAKNIQYFGAGTRLSVL.

This sequence joins TRBV18 and TRBJ2-3; 8 bases line up with TRBD2. CDR1 KGHSH and CDR2 LQKENI come from the germline V gene. This CDR3 spans 16 amino acids. With 1 base clipped from V and 2 bases from J, the junction kept 5 bases outside the gene matches. The CDR3 nucleotides are TGTGCCAGCTCACCACTCGCGGGGGGTCCCACAGATACGCAGTATTTT. Its protein product is CASSPLAGGPTDTQYF.

This clone came up a few times. CDR3 coding DNA: TGTGCCAGCAGCCCCCCGGGGTTATTAGCGGGAGGGTTCAATGAGCAGTTCTTC. Encoded protein: CASSPPGLLAGGFNEQFF. This chain uses TRBV7-2 with TRBJ2-1, with 11 bases aligning to TRBD2. The germline CDR1 and CDR2 sequences are SGHTA and FQGNSA. The CDR3 consists of 18 residues. With 5 bases clipped from V and 6 bases from J, the junction kept 15 bases outside the gene matches. Variable domain in full (rest from reference TRBV7-2 and TRBJ2-1): GAGVSQSPSNKVTEKGKDVELRCDPISGHTALYWYRQSLGQGLEFLIYFQGNSAPDKSGLPSDRFSAERTGGSVSTLTIQRTQQEDSAVYLCASSPPGLLAGGFNEQFFGPGTRLTVL.

The chain joins TRBV5-1 to TRBJ1-2; 8 bases match TRBD1. The germline V gene has CDR1 SGHRS and CDR2 YFSETQ. The V and J ends lost 2 bases and 8 bases, in that order; junction bases with no gene match: 17. This CDR3 is built from 17 residues. The CDR3 nucleotides are TGCGCCAGCAGCTTTGGGCGACTTGGGCAGGGGGCGCGGGGCTACACCTTC. It codes for CASSFGRLGQGARGYTF. Full variable domain (outside the CDR3, taken from reference TRBV5-1 and TRBJ1-2): KAGVTQTPRYLIKTRGQQVTLSCSPISGHRSVSWYQQTPGQGLQFLFEYFSETQRNKGNFPGRFSGRQFSNSRSEMNVSTLELGDSALYLCASSFGRLGQGARGYTFGSGTRLTVV.

The rearrangement uses TRBV24-1 and TRBJ1-3; 9 nucleotides align to TRBD1. CDR1 and CDR2 from the germline V gene are KGHDR and SFDVKD. The CDR3 extends over 17 amino acids. V lost 10 bases, J lost 3 bases, and 15 bases stayed unmatched. The CDR3 region is CATQEGWDRVIGNTIYF. CDR3 coding DNA: TGTGCCACGCAGGAAGGCTGGGACAGGGTTATTGGAAACACCATATATTTT.

This rearrangement joins TRBV6-5 to TRBJ1-3; 7 bases are shared with TRBD1. With V trimmed by 5 bases and J by 4 bases, 5 bases remained unmatched. This CDR3 region has 14 residues. The germline gives CDR1 MNHEY, CDR2 SVGAGI. CDR3 DNA: TGTGCCAGCAGTCGTGGGACAGCCGGAAACACCATATATTTT. Protein sequence: CASSRGTAGNTIYF.

V gene TRBV5-1 combines with J gene TRBJ1-1; tentatively, D is TRBD1 (6 bases). The germline V gene encodes CDR1 SGHRS and CDR2 YFSETQ. This CDR3 region has 16 residues. V shed 2 bases and J shed 1 base, with 15 bases lying between them. As DNA, the CDR3 is TGCGCCAGCAGCTTTAATCCGACAGGACCGAACACTGAAGCTTTCTTT. Amino acids: CASSFNPTGPNTEAFF.

The chain carries TRBV6-1 and TRBJ2-7; TRBD2 matches 8 bases. V shed 5 bases, J shed 2 bases, and the junction held 5 bases outside the gene matches. This CDR3 is built from 14 residues. CDR1 is MNHNS and CDR2 is SASEGT in the germline V gene. Written as DNA, the CDR3 is TGTGCCAGCAGTCATAGCGGGGAGCCCTACGAGCAGTACTTC. Protein sequence: CASSHSGEPYEQYF.

The rearrangement joins TRBV14 to TRBJ1-3; D not resolved. The CDR3 totals 14 residues. Per germline, CDR1 SGHDN and CDR2 FVKESK. Trimming stripped 5 bases from V and 0 bases from J, with 8 bases between. CDR3 nucleotide sequence: TGTGCCAGCAGCACGCGCTACTCTGGAAACACCATATATTTT. Protein: CASSTRYSGNTIYF.

CDR3 amino acids: CASSYWGSERVQFF. DNA for the CDR3: TGTGCCAGCAGTTACTGGGGCTCGGAAAGGGTGCAGTTCTTC. The V and J genes are TRBV6-2 or TRBV6-3 and TRBJ2-1, with D possibly being TRBD1 (5 bases). The length of the CDR3 is 14 residues. Germline V gene sequence: CDR1 MNHEY, CDR2 SVGEGT. Trimming removed 1 base from V and 12 bases from J, with 16 bases in between.

CDR3 protein: CASSPLTSYNEQFF. As DNA, the CDR3 is TGTGCCAGCAGCCCCTTAACTTCCTACAATGAGCAGTTCTTC. V is TRBV7-9 and J is TRBJ2-1, with unresolved D. V was trimmed by 5 bases and J by 1 base, leaving 9 bases between them. The CDR3 runs 14 residues. The germline V gene encodes CDR1 SEHNR and CDR2 FQNEAQ (reference sequence). Combining the CDR3 with reference TRBV7-9 and TRBJ2-1 gives the whole variable domain DTGVSQNPRHKITKRGQNVTFRCDPISEHNRLYWYRQTLGQGPEFLTYFQNEAQLEKSRLLSDRFSAERPKGSFSTLEIQRTEQGDSAMYLCASSPLTSYNEQFFGPGTRLTVL.

V and J are TRBV11-2 and TRBJ2-2; D may be TRBD1 (7 bases). CDR1 is SGHAT and CDR2 is FQNNGV in the germline V gene. V lost 4 bases and J 5 bases, leaving 11 bases between the germline ends. The CDR3 sequence is 14 residues long. CDR3 DNA sequence: TGTGCCAGCAGCTCGCAGGGGGGAACCGGGGAGCTGTTTTTT. Its translation: CASSSQGGTGELFF.

This chain uses TRBV3-1 (or the pseudogene TRBV3-2) with TRBJ2-7, with D possibly being TRBD2 (5 bases). The V gene lost 3 bases and the J gene lost 6 bases, with 18 bases spanning the gap. The CDR3 totals 15 residues. CDR1 and CDR2 (germline): LGHDT, YNNKEL (reference sequence). DNA of the CDR3: TGTGCCAGCAGCCAGTGGACTGGGGTTTCAGGCGAGCAGTACTTC. Amino acids: CASSQWTGVSGEQYF.

The CDR3 here is CAWSGSDISLGSGYTF. CDR3 coding DNA: TGTGCCTGGAGTGGCTCAGACATCTCACTGGGGAGTGGCTACACCTTC. The genes are TRBV30 and TRBJ1-2; D uncertain. Germline values: CDR1 GTSNPN, CDR2 SVGIG (reference sequence). The germline V and J ends were trimmed by 1 base and 7 bases, with 22 bases remaining between them. The CDR3 runs to 16 residues.

The rearrangement links TRBV5-4 to TRBJ2-1, with 12 positions matching TRBD1. The trim removed 1 base at V and 9 bases at J, leaving 8 bases unmatched. This CDR3 has 16 residues. CDR1 is SGHNT and CDR2 is YYREEE in the germline V gene (reference sequence). CDR3 nucleotides: TGTGCCAGCAGCTTGTTGGGACAGGGGGCTAAGGGTGAGCAGTTCTTC. The encoded protein is CASSLLGQGAKGEQFF.

This chain uses TRBV5-5 with TRBJ2-5; tentative D call: TRBD2 (5 bases). The germline V and J ends were trimmed by 1 base and 5 bases, with 18 bases remaining between them. The length of the CDR3 is 16 residues. From germline, CDR1 is SGHKS and CDR2 YYEKEE (reference sequence). CDR3 loop: CASSLSSGMSSETQYF. CDR3 in DNA: TGTGCCAGCAGCTTGTCTTCGGGGATGAGTTCGGAGACCCAGTACTTC.

V usage is TRBV19 and J usage is TRBJ2-7; D is possibly TRBD1 (6 bases). CDR1 and CDR2 (germline): LNHDA, SQIVND (reference sequence). V was trimmed by 0 bases and J by 2 bases, leaving 20 bases between them. CDR3 length: 18 amino acids. CDR3 nucleotide sequence: TGTGCCAGTAGTATAGAGCACCCGGGCAGGGGTCTGACCTACGAGCAGTACTTC. This encodes CASSIEHPGRGLTYEQYF. Complete variable domain (other parts from reference TRBV19 and TRBJ2-7): DGGITQSPKYLFRKEGQNVTLSCEQNLNHDAMYWYRQDPGQGLRLIYYSQIVNDFQKGDIAEGYSVSREKKESFPLTVTSAQKNPTAFYLCASSIEHPGRGLTYEQYFGPGTRLTVT.

The rearrangement uses TRBV18 and TRBJ1-3, with D unresolved. The germline CDR1 and CDR2 sequences are KGHSH and LQKENI. V shed 2 bases and J shed 0 bases, with 8 bases lying between them. The CDR3 has 15 residues. CDR3 coding DNA: TGTGCCAGCTCACCAGAGACAATCTCTGGAAACACCATATATTTT. Protein: CASSPETISGNTIYF.

This chain uses TRBV7-2 with TRBJ2-1; 10 nucleotides align to TRBD2. V lost 7 bases, J lost 7 bases, and 4 bases stayed unmatched. The germline V gene encodes CDR1 SGHTA and CDR2 FQGNSA. The CDR3 extends over 13 amino acids. CDR3 bases: TGTGCCAGCAACCTGGGACTAGCGAATGAGCAGTTCTTC. Amino acid sequence: CASNLGLANEQFF.

V gene TRBV19 combines with J gene TRBJ2-5; tentatively, D is TRBD1 (5 bases). Germline lookup yields CDR1 LNHDA and CDR2 SQIVND (reference sequence). This CDR3 is 16 amino acids long. V was clipped by 4 bases and J by 5 bases, with 20 bases between them. The CDR3 DNA sequence: TGTGCCAGTAGTACGACACAGGTTCTGGGTGGGGAGACCCAGTACTTC. Translated, it gives CASSTTQVLGGETQYF.

The V gene is TRBV30, the J gene TRBJ2-1, with 13 bases matching TRBD2. Germline V gene sequence: CDR1 GTSNPN, CDR2 SVGIG (reference sequence). Unmatched junction bases numbered 11, after V lost 1 base and J lost 8 bases. This CDR3 has 17 amino acids. This CDR3 is CAWSGHGTSGVRDEQFF. CDR3 nucleotide sequence: TGTGCCTGGAGTGGACACGGGACTAGCGGGGTAAGGGATGAGCAGTTCTTC.

This clone was seen a few times. J is TRBJ2-2 and V is TRBV29-1, with D hard to call. The CDR3 spans 12 residues. Per the germline V gene, CDR1 is SQVTM and CDR2 is ANQGSEA. V was shortened by 7 bases and J by 2 bases, with 8 bases between the two germline ends. The CDR3 sequence: CSGGFNTGELFF. For the CDR3, the DNA is TGCAGCGGAGGATTCAACACCGGGGAGCTGTTTTTT.